The rows below give T cell receptor beta chains drawn from one sample of a study of cytomegalovirus exposure and HLA in healthy donors. Using immunoSEQ multiplex PCR, the repertoire was profiled, and TCRdb retains in-frame clones only, with some absent. The table shows fewer than 140,000 clones, with about three quarters occurring only once. Sequencing used PBMCs. These receptors were collected from a boy aged 5-17 years in good health and CMV-seronegative. Each CDR3 is given with its conserved first and last residue. The order of the fields is CDR3 length, D gene, clone size, J gene, V gene, CDR3 protein, CDR3 DNA. D genes are given only for firm matches. The size field is filled for only some rows; it gives once, few, many or a size class.

15	TRBD1	.	TRBJ2-7	TRBV5-1	CASSVGTGGFYEQYF	TGCGCCAGCAGCGTCGGGACAGGAGGGTTCTACGAGCAGTACTTC
12	.	.	TRBJ2-5	TRBV15	CATSLPVGTQYF	TGTGCCACCAGCTTACCTGTCGGGACCCAGTACTTC
15	TRBD2	.	TRBJ2-3	TRBV30	CAWTRLAGPTDTQYF	TGTGCCTGGACTCGACTAGCGGGCCCGACAGATACGCAGTATTTT
16	.	few	TRBJ1-1	TRBV6-6	CASSYPGQRMNTEAFF	TGTGCCAGCAGTTACCCTGGACAAAGAATGAACACTGAAGCTTTCTTT
14	TRBD2	.	TRBJ2-7	TRBV5-6	CASSLLAGFYEQYF	TGTGCCAGCAGCTTGTTAGCGGGGTTTTACGAGCAGTACTTC
11	.	.	TRBJ2-7	TRBV30	CAWSIAYEQYF	TGTGCCTGGAGTATCGCCTACGAGCAGTACTTC
15	.	.	TRBJ1-4	TRBV25-1	CASSAREGSNEKLLF	TGTGCCAGCAGTGCCAGGGAGGGGTCTAATGAAAAACTGCTTTTT
16	.	.	TRBJ2-7	TRBV6-1	CASSDHYLPRSYEQYF	TGTGCCAGCAGTGATCACTACCTCCCGCGGTCCTACGAGCAGTACTTC
15	TRBD2	once	TRBJ2-1	TRBV10-1	CASSDLGLEFNEQFF	TGCGCCAGCAGTGACCTCGGACTAGAGTTCAATGAGCAGTTCTTC
15	.	once	TRBJ2-7	TRBV4-3	CASSQVGTNSYEQYF	TGCGCCAGCAGCCAAGTTGGGACAAATTCCTACGAGCAGTACTTC
14	TRBD1	few	TRBJ1-1	TRBV6-5	CASSSYGQGGEAFF	TGTGCCAGCAGTTCTTACGGACAGGGAGGTGAAGCTTTCTTT
13	.	.	TRBJ1-5	TRBV11-2	CASSFRDNQPQHF	TGTGCCAGCAGCTTTCGAGATAATCAGCCCCAGCATTTT
14	TRBD1	few	TRBJ2-3	TRBV6-4	CASSDSQGADTQYF	TGTGCCAGCAGTGACTCGCAGGGGGCAGATACGCAGTATTTT
15	.	few	TRBJ2-3	TRBV5-6	CASSPEDSFTDTQYF	TGTGCCAGCAGCCCGGAGGACAGCTTCACAGATACGCAGTATTTT
14	TRBD1	.	TRBJ1-1	TRBV4-1	CASSQKDRAWEAFF	TGCGCCAGCAGCCAAAAGGACAGGGCATGGGAAGCTTTCTTT
14	.	.	TRBJ1-4	TRBV28	CASSFTGPNEKLFF	TGTGCCAGCAGTTTCACAGGGCCTAATGAAAAACTGTTTTTT
14	.	few	TRBJ2-2	TRBV2	CASSEGRGVGELFF	TGTGCCAGCAGTGAAGGCAGGGGAGTGGGGGAGCTGTTTTTT
15	TRBD2	.	TRBJ2-4	TRBV25-1	CASSKLAGDLNIQYF	TGTGCCAGCAGCAAACTAGCGGGAGATTTAAACATTCAGTACTTC
15	TRBD1	.	TRBJ2-1	TRBV7-2	CASSLGTGTYNEQFF	TGTGCCAGCAGCTTAGGGACAGGGACCTACAATGAGCAGTTCTTC
15	TRBD2	.	TRBJ2-1	TRBV5-3	CARSLIGTSGEGQFF	TGTGCCAGAAGCTTGATTGGGACTAGCGGGGAGGGACAGTTCTTC
15	TRBD2	.	TRBJ2-3	TRBV7-3	CASTIAGGLTDTQYF	TGTGCCAGCACTATCGCGGGGGGACTCACAGATACGCAGTATTTT
13	.	.	TRBJ2-3	TRBV2	CASTGHNTDTQYF	TGTGCCAGCACAGGACACAACACAGATACGCAGTATTTT
18	TRBD2	.	TRBJ2-3	TRBV15	CATSRTRTSGRNTDTQYF	TGTGCCACCAGCAGAACCCGGACTAGCGGGAGAAACACAGATACGCAGTATTTT